These T cell receptor beta chains were read from a single sample in a study of T-cell reconstitution after alpha-beta-depleted transplantation in children. MiXCR, run by TCRdb on the PCR reads, gives a single entry per CDR3 protein. The sample includes about 200,000 distinct CDR3 sequences, roughly 6.6% of them seen just once. This sample comprised PBMCs, obtained before TCRalphabeta/CD19-depleted stem cell transplant. These receptors came from a boy younger than 10 with acute lymphoblastic leukemia, due to receive a stem cell transplant. Each CDR3 is given with its conserved first and last residue. The D gene is left open where the match is weak. Only part of the rows carry a size: once, few, many, or a class if the clone is expanded.

D gene,clone size,J gene,V gene,CDR3 DNA,CDR3 protein
-,many,TRBJ2-3,TRBV27,TGTGCCAGCAGTGGTATAGGGAGCGGAGGCACAGATACGCAGTATTTT,CASSGIGSGGTDTQYF
-,-,TRBJ2-7,TRBV4-3,TGCGCCAGCAGCTCCCGGGCCAGTGGGGAGCAGTACTTC,CASSSRASGEQYF
-,many,TRBJ2-7,TRBV28,TGTGCCAGCAGTTCGTTGGAGCAGTACTTC,CASSSLEQYF
-,few,TRBJ1-2,TRBV7-9,TGTGCCAGCAGCCATCCGGGGACCTTTGGCTACACCTTC,CASSHPGTFGYTF
TRBD1,many,TRBJ2-7,TRBV7-2,TGTGCCAGCTCCTCGCAGGGGGCCGCAGTCTACGAGCAGTACTTC,CASSSQGAAVYEQYF
TRBD1,many,TRBJ2-3,TRBV6-5,TGTGCCAGCAGCAGGGGGCCTAGCACAGATACGCAGTATTTT,CASSRGPSTDTQYF
-,many,TRBJ2-1,TRBV28,TGTGCCAGCAGTTTCTCGTATACTGAGCAGTTCTTC,CASSFSYTEQFF
TRBD1,few,TRBJ1-1,TRBV28,TGTGCCAGCAGGGCGACGGGACAGGGGATGAACACTGAAGCTTTCTTT,CASRATGQGMNTEAFF
-,many,TRBJ2-1,TRBV7-2,TGTGCCAGCAGCTTAGTAGCAGGGGACGGTGAGCAGTTCTTC,CASSLVAGDGEQFF
-,-,TRBJ2-5,TRBV7-3,TGTGCCAGCAGCCCGCGCGACGATGAAGAGACCCAGTACTTC,CASSPRDDEETQYF
-,many,TRBJ2-1,TRBV12-3/TRBV12-4,TGTGCCAGCAGTCAAAATGAGCAGTTCTTC,CASSQNEQFF
-,few,TRBJ2-7,TRBV7-2,TGTGCCAGCAGCTTACGAGTCGTCCACGAGCAGTACTTC,CASSLRVVHEQYF
-,many,TRBJ1-3,TRBV28,TGTGCCAGCAGTCCTCCCAGGGTCGGAAACACCATATATTTT,CASSPPRVGNTIYF
TRBD2,-,TRBJ2-3,TRBV20-1,TGCAGCCTATGGCCGGGAGGGCAGGCAGATACGCAGTATTTT,CSLWPGGQADTQYF
-,many,TRBJ1-1,TRBV5-6,TGTGCCAGCTCGGCTGGGAACACTGAAGCTTTCTTT,CASSAGNTEAFF
-,many,TRBJ1-1,TRBV7-9,TGTGCCAGCAGCTCCAGCAGGGACCCTGGTGAAGCTTTCTTT,CASSSSRDPGEAFF
-,few,TRBJ2-7,TRBV19,TGTGCCAGTAGCCCATCACAGGGGGGGACCTACGAGCAGTACTTC,CASSPSQGGTYEQYF
-,many,TRBJ1-5,TRBV28,TGTGCCACCGAATCAGGGGGCAATCAGCCCCAGCATTTT,CATESGGNQPQHF
-,many,TRBJ2-3,TRBV5-5,TGTGCCAGCAGTCCCGACAGGAGCAGCACAGATACGCAGTATTTT,CASSPDRSSTDTQYF
-,many,TRBJ2-7,TRBV12-3/TRBV12-4,TGTGCCAGCAGTTTAGGCGGGACCGACGAGCAGTACTTC,CASSLGGTDEQYF
-,many,TRBJ2-1,TRBV7-9,TGTGCCAGCAGCTCCGGGATTAGCTCCTACAATGAGCAGTTCTTC,CASSSGISSYNEQFF
-,-,TRBJ2-1,TRBV6-4,TGTGCCAGCAGTGACTCTGGCGGGCGGGGTTTTGATGAGCAGTTCTTC,CASSDSGGRGFDEQFF
TRBD2,many,TRBJ2-7,TRBV20-1,TGCAGTGCTAGAGGGGAGCGGGAGCGGTACGAGCAGTACTTC,CSARGERERYEQYF
-,many,TRBJ1-5,TRBV25-1,TGTGCCAGCAGTGAAGGTACAGGGTGGTATCAGCCCCAGCATTTT,CASSEGTGWYQPQHF
-,many,TRBJ1-5,TRBV7-3,TGTGCCAGCAGCTTAAATGGCCAGGGAGATCAGCCCCAGCATTTT,CASSLNGQGDQPQHF
TRBD2,many,TRBJ2-5,TRBV20-1,TGCAGTGCCAGAGGACTAGCTGGGGAGACCCAGTACTTC,CSARGLAGETQYF
-,many,TRBJ2-7,TRBV9,TGTGCCAGCAGCGCAGGGACTGGCTACGAGCAGTACTTC,CASSAGTGYEQYF
-,-,TRBJ2-3,TRBV29-1,TGCAGCGTTCAAGATCGTGGATCCGCACCCGATACGCAGTATTTT,CSVQDRGSAPDTQYF
TRBD2,many,TRBJ2-1,TRBV5-1,TGCGCCAGCAGCTCCCCTGGTAGCGGGAGGCTAGGTGAGCAGTTCTTC,CASSSPGSGRLGEQFF
-,many,TRBJ1-1,TRBV6-2/TRBV6-3,TGTGCCAGCAGCCTGTTGAGTGGGGACACTGAAGCTTTCTTT,CASSLLSGDTEAFF
-,-,TRBJ2-2,TRBV28,TGTGCCAGCAGTCATCGACGCGCCACCGGGGAGCTGTTTTTT,CASSHRRATGELFF
-,many,TRBJ2-7,TRBV28,TGTGCCAGCAGTTCCCCACCAGTAGTAGGGGACTACGAGCAGTACTTC,CASSSPPVVGDYEQYF
TRBD2,many,TRBJ2-3,TRBV3-1,TGTGCCAGCAGCCAAGATCTAGCGGGAGGCACAGATACGCAGTATTTT,CASSQDLAGGTDTQYF
-,many,TRBJ2-5,TRBV3-1,TGTGCCAGCACCCTCCGGAGGGGAGAGACCCAGTACTTC,CASTLRRGETQYF
-,many,TRBJ1-1,TRBV7-9,TGTGCCAGCATTGGCGTCGCTGAAGCTTTCTTT,CASIGVAEAFF
-,-,TRBJ2-2,TRBV11-2,TGTGCCAGCAGCTTAGTCGGTGGGTTAGCCGGGGAGCTGTTTTTT,CASSLVGGLAGELFF
-,many,TRBJ2-7,TRBV28,TGTGCCAGCAGGACTGGAGACTACTACGAGCAGTACTTC,CASRTGDYYEQYF
TRBD1,-,TRBJ1-6,TRBV25-1,TGTGCCAGCAGTGGGGGGACAGGACACCATCTCCTCCACTTT,CASSGGTGHHLLHF
TRBD1,many,TRBJ1-4,TRBV25-1,TGTGCCAGCAGTACCTGGGACAGGGGCAATGAAAAACTGTTTTTT,CASSTWDRGNEKLFF
TRBD1,many,TRBJ2-7,TRBV5-1,TGCGCCAGCAGCTCCGGACAGGGCCCGTACGAGCAGTACTTC,CASSSGQGPYEQYF
TRBD1,many,TRBJ2-7,TRBV20-1,TGCAGTGCTAGCGGGACAGGGCGCGAGCAGTACTTC,CSASGTGREQYF
-,few,TRBJ2-7,TRBV13,TGTGCCAGCAGCTCGTACAGGGTTCGGTACGAGCAGTACTTC,CASSSYRVRYEQYF
-,many,TRBJ2-3,TRBV29-1,TGCAGCGTCGCCCCAGTTACAGATACGCAGTATTTT,CSVAPVTDTQYF
-,-,TRBJ1-1,TRBV7-2,TGTGCCAGCAGCTTATTAGGTAATTTAGGGGGCACTGAAGCTTTCTTT,CASSLLGNLGGTEAFF
TRBD1,many,TRBJ2-7,TRBV7-9,TGTGCCAGCAGAGCCCTCGGACAGGATCACCCCTACGAGCAGTACTTC,CASRALGQDHPYEQYF
-,many,TRBJ2-7,TRBV29-1,TGCAGCGGATCGGACGGGACCTACGAGCAGTACTTC,CSGSDGTYEQYF
-,-,TRBJ2-6,TRBV5-1,TGCGCCAGCAGCTTGAATACAGGGTCTGGGGCCAACGTCCTGACTTTC,CASSLNTGSGANVLTF
-,many,TRBJ2-3,TRBV29-1,TGCAGCGTTGAAGAATTCGCAGATACGCAGTATTTT,CSVEEFADTQYF
-,-,TRBJ2-1,TRBV19,TGTGCCAGTAACCCGAACACTCACAATGAGCAGTTCTTC,CASNPNTHNEQFF
-,many,TRBJ2-3,TRBV11-2,TGTGCCAGCAGCTTAGGGAGGCTGGGGGGTACGCAGTATTTT,CASSLGRLGGTQYF